One sample yielded the 5 T cell receptor beta chains listed below, sequenced in a study of T cells in Graves' hyperthyroidism and ophthalmopathy. Amplification of TCR beta CDR3 regions used RNA as the template. HTBI primers were used for first-round RT-PCR of the TCR CDR3. TCRdb reanalysed the multiplex PCR reads using MiXCR and keeps one entry per CDR3 protein. The profile shows around 800,000 distinct CDR3 sequences, more than 30% of them singletons. The sample was blood. The receptors were sampled from a man aged 18 to 29 with Graves' hyperthyroidism.

This chain uses TRBV11-2 with TRBJ1-1, with unresolved D. Germline CDR1 and CDR2: SGHAT and FQNNGV. The CDR3 extends over 12 amino acids. Trimming stripped 6 bases from V and 5 bases from J, with 10 bases between. The chain's CDR3 is CASSPMRTEAFF. In nucleotides, the CDR3 is TGTGCCAGCAGTCCCATGAGGACTGAAGCTTTCTTT.

The chain uses TRBV7-8 and TRBJ1-2; D is undetermined. CDR1 SGHVS and CDR2 FQNEAQ come from the germline V gene. This CDR3 comprises 13 residues. The V gene lost 4 bases and the J gene lost 3 bases, with 9 bases spanning the gap. The CDR3 loop reads CASSSGSYYGYTF. DNA for the CDR3: TGTGCCAGCAGCTCCGGGTCCTACTATGGCTACACCTTC.

Many counts were recorded for this clonotype. This sequence joins TRBV10-3 and TRBJ2-2, with 11 bases lining up with TRBD2. The germline CDR1 and CDR2 sequences are ENHRY and SYGVKD. The CDR3 extends over 16 amino acids. The V segment lost 5 bases and the J segment 2 bases; nucleotides outside the gene matches: 4. CDR3 protein: CAISLLAGANTGELFF. Here the CDR3 DNA reads TGTGCCATCAGTTTACTAGCGGGAGCTAACACCGGGGAGCTGTTTTTT.

This sequence joins TRBV2 and TRBJ2-3; 12 positions match TRBD2. The CDR3 length is 16 residues. CDR1 is SNHLY, CDR2 FYNNEI, per germline. The ends lost 6 bases at V and 4 bases at J; junction bases unmatched: 8. This CDR3 is CASRNTSGRRADTQYF. CDR3 DNA: TGTGCCAGCAGAAACACTAGCGGGAGGCGCGCAGATACGCAGTATTTT.

The table lists this clonotype with a few counts. V usage is TRBV12-3 or TRBV12-4 and J usage is TRBJ1-1, with 9 bases matching TRBD1. The junction had 7 bases not matched to a gene; V was cut back by 7 bases and J by 4 bases. This CDR3 is 14 amino acids long. The CDR3 bases are TGTGCCAGCAACCTAAGGGACAGGGCCACTGAAGCTTTCTTT. It encodes CASNLRDRATEAFF.